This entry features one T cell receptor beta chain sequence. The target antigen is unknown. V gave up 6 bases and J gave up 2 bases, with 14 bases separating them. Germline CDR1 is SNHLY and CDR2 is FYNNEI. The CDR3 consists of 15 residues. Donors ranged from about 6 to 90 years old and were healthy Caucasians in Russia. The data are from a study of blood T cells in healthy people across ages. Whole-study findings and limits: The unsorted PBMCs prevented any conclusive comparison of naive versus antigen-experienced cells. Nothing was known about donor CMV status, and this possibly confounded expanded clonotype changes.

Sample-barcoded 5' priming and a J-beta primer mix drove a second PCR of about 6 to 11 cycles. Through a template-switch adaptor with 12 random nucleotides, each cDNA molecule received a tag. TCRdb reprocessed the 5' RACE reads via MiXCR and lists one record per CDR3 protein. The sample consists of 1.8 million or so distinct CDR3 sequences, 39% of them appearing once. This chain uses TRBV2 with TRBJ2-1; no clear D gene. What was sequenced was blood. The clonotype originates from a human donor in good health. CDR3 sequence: CASRERLSPYNEQFF. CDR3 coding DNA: TGTGCCAGCAGGGAACGCCTTTCACCCTACAATGAGCAGTTCTTC.